This TCR beta chain was captured in a study of blood T cells in healthy people across ages. V lost 0 bases to trimming and J lost 2 bases, with 8 bases between them. Per germline, CDR1 LGHNA and CDR2 YNFKEQ. The CDR3 runs to 15 residues. Ten or more counts support this clonotype. No antigen is known for it. General observations from the study: CMV status of donors was unknown, possibly confounding expanded clonotype changes. Among long-lived donors, naive CD4+ cells were more numerous and diversity higher than in aged donors. Older age went with lower TCR beta diversity per million T cells, in a roughly linear way.

Using a J-beta primer mix together with a sample-barcoded 5' primer, a second PCR was run for roughly 7 to 11 cycles. TCRdb processed the 5' RACE reads anew with MiXCR; each CDR3 protein has one entry. The data hold roughly 1.6 million distinct CDR3 sequences, with almost 35% observed a single time. The receptor was derived from a woman in her 30s in good health. Sequenced material: blood. The chain recombines TRBV4-2 with TRBJ2-1, with D unclear. DNA of the CDR3: TGTGCCAGCAGCCAAGATCAGACAACCTACAATGAGCAGTTCTTC. This sequence encodes CASSQDQTTYNEQFF.